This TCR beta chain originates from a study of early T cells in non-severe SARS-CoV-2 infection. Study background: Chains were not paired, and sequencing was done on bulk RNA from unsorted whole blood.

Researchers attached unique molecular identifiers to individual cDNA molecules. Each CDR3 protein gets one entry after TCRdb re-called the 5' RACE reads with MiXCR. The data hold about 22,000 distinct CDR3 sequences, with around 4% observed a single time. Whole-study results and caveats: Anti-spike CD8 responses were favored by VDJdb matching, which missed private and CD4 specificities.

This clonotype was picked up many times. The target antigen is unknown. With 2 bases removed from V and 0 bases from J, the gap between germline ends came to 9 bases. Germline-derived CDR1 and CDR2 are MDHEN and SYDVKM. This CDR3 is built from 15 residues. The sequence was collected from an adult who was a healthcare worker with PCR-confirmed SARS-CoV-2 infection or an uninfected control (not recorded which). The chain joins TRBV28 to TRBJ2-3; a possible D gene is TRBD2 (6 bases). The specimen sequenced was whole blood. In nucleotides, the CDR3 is TGTGCCAGCAGTTTAGCCGGACTAAGCACAGATACGCAGTATTTT. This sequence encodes CASSLAGLSTDTQYF. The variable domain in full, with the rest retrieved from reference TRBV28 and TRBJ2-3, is DVKVTQSSRYLVKRTGEKVFLECVQDMDHENMFWYRQDPGLGLRLIYFSYDVKMKEKGDIPEGYSVSREKKERFSLILESASTNQTSMYLCASSLAGLSTDTQYFGPGTRLTVL.